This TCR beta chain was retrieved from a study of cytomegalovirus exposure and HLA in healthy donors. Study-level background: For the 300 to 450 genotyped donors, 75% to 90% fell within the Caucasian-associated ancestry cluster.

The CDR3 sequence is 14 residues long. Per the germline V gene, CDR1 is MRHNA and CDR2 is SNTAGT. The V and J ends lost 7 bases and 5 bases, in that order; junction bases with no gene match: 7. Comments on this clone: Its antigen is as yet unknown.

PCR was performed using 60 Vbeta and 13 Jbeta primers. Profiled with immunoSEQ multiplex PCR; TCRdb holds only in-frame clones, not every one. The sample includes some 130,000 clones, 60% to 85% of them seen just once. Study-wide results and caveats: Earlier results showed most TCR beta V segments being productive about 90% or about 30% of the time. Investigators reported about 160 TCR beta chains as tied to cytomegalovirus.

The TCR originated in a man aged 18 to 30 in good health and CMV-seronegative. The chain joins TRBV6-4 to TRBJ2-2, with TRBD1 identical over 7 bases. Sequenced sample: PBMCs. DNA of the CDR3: TGTGCCAGCAAGAAGGAGACAGGGACCGGGGAGCTGTTTTTT. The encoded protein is CASKKETGTGELFF.